The 23 T cell receptor beta chains below all came from one sample that was sequenced in a study of identical twins. TCRdb ran MiXCR on the 5' RACE reads and lists one entry per CDR3 protein. The top ten clones hold 2.5% to 3.5% of a sample with about 570,000 distinct CDR3 sequences, around 9.6% of them seen once. These same data were also listed under a study on yellow fever vaccine responses in identical twins.

Sequencing used PBMCs. These receptors were obtained from a woman under 30 in good health.

This clonotype appeared a few times. The chain uses TRBV24-1 and TRBJ2-3, with D unclear. V was pared by 4 bases and J by 2 bases, with 15 bases between. The CDR3 consists of 16 residues. The germline V gene has CDR1 KGHDR and CDR2 SFDVKD. The CDR3 DNA reads TGTGCCACCAGTGACCCCGGAGTTGGGTACACAGATACGCAGTATTTT. It codes for CATSDPGVGYTDTQYF.

This clonotype was seen ten or more times. The gene calls are TRBV3-1 and TRBJ2-1; D gene ambiguous. The CDR3 totals 11 residues. Per germline, CDR1 LGHDT and CDR2 YNNKEL (reference sequence). The V end was cut by 3 bases, the J end by 9 bases, with 6 bases between. CDR3 nucleotides: TGTGCCAGCAGCCAGTCGAGTGAGCAGTTCTTC. This sequence encodes CASSQSSEQFF.

The chain combines TRBV12-3 or TRBV12-4 with TRBJ2-7, with D perhaps matching TRBD1 or TRBD2 (5 bases each). Trimming took 7 bases from V and 1 from J, leaving 11 bases between them. There are 13 residues in the CDR3. The CDR3 reads CASTWGYSYEQYF. CDR3 coding DNA: TGTGCCAGCACCTGGGGGTATTCCTACGAGCAGTACTTC.

This clonotype has at least ten counts. This chain joins TRBV2 and TRBJ2-5, with D possibly matching TRBD1 (5 bases). The CDR3 sequence is 13 residues long. Germline assignment: CDR1 SNHLY and CDR2 FYNNEI. V dropped 8 bases and J dropped 5 bases, with 15 bases sitting between them. This chain's CDR3 is CASLRAGSETQYF. For the CDR3, the DNA is TGTGCCAGCTTAAGGGCAGGGTCCGAGACCCAGTACTTC.

A few counts support this clonotype. The chain uses TRBV11-2 and TRBJ2-7, with a tentative D call TRBD1 (6 bases). Looked up from germline, CDR1 is SGHAT and CDR2 is FQNNGV. V lost 8 bases and J 2 bases, leaving 13 bases between the germline ends. CDR3 size: 13 residues. Here the CDR3 reads CASGNRAAYEQYF. For the CDR3, the DNA is TGTGCCAGCGGGAACAGGGCTGCCTACGAGCAGTACTTC.

This clonotype was observed a handful of times. The chain has TRBV6-1 and TRBJ1-1; the match to TRBD1 covers 8 bases. The CDR3 length is 14 residues. Germline V gives CDR1 MNHNS, CDR2 SASEGT. Losses at the gene ends were 7 bases for V and 1 base for J; bases not matched to a gene: 5. The CDR3 region has the DNA TGTGCCAGCATCCTGACAGGGGAGAACACTGAAGCTTTCTTT. This sequence encodes CASILTGENTEAFF.

Turning to this clonotype: A clone one base away is much larger, so this may be a read error. The chain employs TRBV29-1 and TRBJ2-7; TRBD2 agrees at 8 bases. CDR3 size: 15 residues. J gave up 4 bases and V 0 bases, and 8 bases lay outside the gene matches. Germline V gives CDR1 SQVTM, CDR2 ANQGSEA. The DNA for the CDR3 is TGCAGCGTTGAAGAACGGGGGGGAGGAGGGTACGAGCAGTACTTC. Protein product: CSVEERGGGGYEQYF.

In its sample, this clonotype was seen a few times. The chain is built from TRBV3-1 and TRBJ1-1, with D perhaps TRBD1 (6 bases). The V end lost 2 bases, the J end lost 4 bases, and 11 bases lay between the germline ends. Per germline, CDR1 LGHDT and CDR2 YNNKEL (reference sequence). The length of the CDR3 is 14 residues. The CDR3: CASSQSGAGTEAFF. The CDR3 DNA reads as TGTGCCAGCAGCCAATCAGGGGCGGGCACTGAAGCTTTCTTT.

This clonotype was found many times. This chain uses TRBV6-5 with TRBJ2-6; D not resolved. Germline loops: CDR1 MNHEY, CDR2 SVGAGI. Trimming cost V 0 bases and J 0 bases, with 9 bases left between them. The CDR3 is 17 residues long. The chain's CDR3 is CASSYSRSSSGANVLTF. The DNA for the CDR3 is TGTGCCAGCAGTTACTCCCGATCTAGCTCTGGGGCCAACGTCCTGACTTTC.

In its sample, this clonotype was seen a few times. This chain joins TRBV5-6 and TRBJ2-3; D gene unclear. Trimming removed 6 bases at V and 3 bases at J, with 17 bases between. The CDR3 length is 15 residues. CDR1 and CDR2 from the germline V gene are SGHDT and YYEEEE. The CDR3 sequence is CASTQTRSGTDTQYF. In DNA, the CDR3 is TGTGCCAGCACCCAAACGAGGAGTGGTACAGATACGCAGTATTTT.

A few counts support this clonotype. The chain couples TRBV12-3 or TRBV12-4 to TRBJ2-7; a possible D gene is TRBD1 (6 bases). V lost 2 bases and J lost 3, with 17 bases in between. This CDR3 is 16 amino acids long. The CDR3 coding sequence is TGTGCCAGCAGTTTAACGCGGACAGTGCCTAACTACGAGCAGTACTTC. Its translation: CASSLTRTVPNYEQYF.

This clonotype has more than one count but fewer than ten. The gene calls are TRBV29-1 and TRBJ1-5, with 10 bases aligning to TRBD1. The CDR3 covers 14 residues. Germline V gives CDR1 SQVTM, CDR2 ANQGSEA. V shed 6 bases and J 3 bases; nucleotides not matched to a gene: 5. Here the CDR3 DNA reads TGCAGCGTAAAAGACAGGGGGCTCAATCAGCCCCAGCATTTT. Its protein product is CSVKDRGLNQPQHF.

The sample holds many counts of this clonotype. The V gene is TRBV25-1, the J gene TRBJ2-3; D is ambiguous. The CDR3 length is 12 residues. The germline V gene encodes CDR1 MGHDK and CDR2 SYGVNS. V was pared by 10 bases and J by 2 bases, with 10 bases between. CDR3 in amino acids: CAITGPTDTQYF. CDR3 bases: TGTGCCATTACGGGCCCCACAGATACGCAGTATTTT.

This chain links TRBV20-1 with TRBJ1-5; no firm D call. The V end was cut by 0 bases, the J end by 4 bases, with 1 base between. Germline V lookup: CDR1 DFQATT, CDR2 SNEGSKA (reference sequence). The length of the CDR3 is 11 residues. The DNA of the CDR3 is TGCAGTGCTAGAGAGAATCAGCCCCAGCATTTT. Translation gives CSARENQPQHF.

The sample holds many counts of this clonotype. The rearrangement links TRBV7-9 to TRBJ2-7; D is unresolved. CDR3 size: 15 residues. V lost 2 bases and J lost 2, with 13 bases in between. CDR1 is SEHNR and CDR2 is FQNEAQ in the germline V gene (reference sequence). The CDR3 DNA reads as TGTGCCAGCAGCTTATCCGCCCGAACAACCTACGAGCAGTACTTC. This sequence encodes CASSLSARTTYEQYF.

In its sample, this clonotype was seen a few times. The genes are TRBV10-3 and TRBJ2-7, with D possibly being TRBD1 (6 bases). Per germline, CDR1 ENHRY and CDR2 SYGVKD. Trimming took 6 bases from V and 6 from J, leaving 12 bases between them. This CDR3 is built from 12 residues. CDR3 bases: TGTGCCATCAGCGGAACAGGGCGCGAGCAGTACTTC. Residues: CAISGTGREQYF.

This clonotype was recorded a few times. The chain has TRBV12-3 or TRBV12-4 and TRBJ2-2, with TRBD2 identical over 8 bases. Trimming cost V 3 bases and J 3 bases; bases outside gene matches: 12. The CDR3 is 18 amino acids. The CDR3 protein is CASSFRTSRFDDTGELFF. CDR3 sequence (DNA): TGTGCCAGCAGTTTTCGGACTAGCCGATTTGATGACACCGGGGAGCTGTTTTTT.

In this sample, this clonotype turned up many times. V and J are TRBV7-9 and TRBJ2-7; tentatively, D is TRBD1 or TRBD2 (5 bases each). V was cut by 1 base and J by 0 bases, with 10 bases left in between. Germline V gives CDR1 SEHNR, CDR2 FQNEAQ (reference sequence). The CDR3 has 15 amino acids. In nucleotides, the CDR3 is TGTGCCAGCAGCTTAGAGATGGGGACCTCCTACGAGCAGTACTTC. This translates into CASSLEMGTSYEQYF.

The chain joins TRBV6-4 to TRBJ2-1; the match to TRBD1 covers 9 bases. V shed 2 bases, J shed 11 bases, and the junction held 10 bases outside the gene matches. This CDR3 is 15 amino acids long. The germline CDR1 and CDR2 sequences are MRHNA and SNTAGT. This CDR3 is CASSDRTGEIGKQFF. CDR3 coding DNA: TGTGCCAGCAGTGACAGGACAGGGGAAATAGGGAAGCAGTTCTTC.

This chain links TRBV11-3 with TRBJ2-1; 10 bases map to TRBD1. Trimming cost V 2 bases and J 7 bases; bases outside gene matches: 8. Germline values: CDR1 SGHNT, CDR2 YENEEA. The CDR3 has 16 residues. The chain's CDR3 is CASSLTEGQGWNEQFF. The CDR3, as DNA: TGTGCCAGCAGCTTAACCGAGGGACAGGGGTGGAATGAGCAGTTCTTC.

V usage is TRBV4-3 and J usage is TRBJ2-7; a possible D gene is TRBD1 (6 bases). CDR1 and CDR2 (germline): LGHNA, YSLEER. The CDR3 runs 14 residues. The germline V and J ends were trimmed by 3 bases and 5 bases, with 14 bases remaining between them. CDR3 sequence (DNA): TGCGCCAGCAGCCACATAGGGGGAGACGACGAGCAGTACTTC. Protein sequence: CASSHIGGDDEQYF.

The rearrangement uses TRBV3-1 and TRBJ2-1; weak D call: TRBD2 (6 bases). The germline CDR1 and CDR2 sequences are LGHDT and YNNKEL (reference sequence). With 2 bases removed from V and 5 bases from J, the gap between germline ends came to 10 bases. CDR3 length: 14 residues. The CDR3 sequence is CASSQLANNNEQFF. The CDR3 DNA follows: TGTGCCAGCAGCCAACTAGCGAATAACAATGAGCAGTTCTTC.

The V gene is TRBV7-9, the J gene TRBJ2-5, with a tentative D call TRBD2 (5 bases). CDR3 size: 13 residues. Germline V gene sequence: CDR1 SEHNR, CDR2 FQNEAQ (reference sequence). Between the trimmed V and J ends, which lost 3 bases and 5 bases, there was a span of 10 bases. CDR3 in amino acids: CASSFSVGETQYF. In DNA, the CDR3 is TGTGCCAGCAGCTTTAGCGTCGGGGAGACCCAGTACTTC.